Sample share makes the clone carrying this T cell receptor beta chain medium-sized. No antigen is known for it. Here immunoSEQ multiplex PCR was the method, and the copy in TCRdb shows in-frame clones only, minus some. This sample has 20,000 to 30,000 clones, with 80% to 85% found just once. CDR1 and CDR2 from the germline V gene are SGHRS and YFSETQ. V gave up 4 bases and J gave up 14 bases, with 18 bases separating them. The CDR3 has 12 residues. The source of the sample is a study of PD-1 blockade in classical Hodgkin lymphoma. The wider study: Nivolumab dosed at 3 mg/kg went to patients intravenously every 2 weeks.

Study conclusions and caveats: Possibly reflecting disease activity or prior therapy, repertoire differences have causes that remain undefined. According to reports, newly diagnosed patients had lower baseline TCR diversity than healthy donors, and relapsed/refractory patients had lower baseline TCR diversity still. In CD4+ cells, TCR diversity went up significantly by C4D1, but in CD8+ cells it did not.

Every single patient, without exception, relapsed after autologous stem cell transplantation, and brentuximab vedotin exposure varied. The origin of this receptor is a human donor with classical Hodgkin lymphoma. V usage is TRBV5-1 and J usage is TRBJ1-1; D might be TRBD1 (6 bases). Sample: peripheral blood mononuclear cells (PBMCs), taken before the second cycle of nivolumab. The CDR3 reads CASSPFGGREFF. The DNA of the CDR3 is TGCGCCAGCAGCCCGTTTGGGGGCCGCGAATTCTTT.